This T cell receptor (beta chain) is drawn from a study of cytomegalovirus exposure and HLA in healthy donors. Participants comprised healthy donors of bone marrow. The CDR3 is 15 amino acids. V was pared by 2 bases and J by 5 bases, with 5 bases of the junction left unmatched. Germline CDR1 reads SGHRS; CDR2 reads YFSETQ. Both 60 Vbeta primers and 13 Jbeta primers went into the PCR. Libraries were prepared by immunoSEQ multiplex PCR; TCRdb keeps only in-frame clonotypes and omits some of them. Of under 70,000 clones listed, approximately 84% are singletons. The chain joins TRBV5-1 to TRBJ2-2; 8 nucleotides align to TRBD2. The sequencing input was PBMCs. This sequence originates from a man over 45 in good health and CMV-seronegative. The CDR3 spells CASSFSGGQTGELFF. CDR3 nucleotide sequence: TGCGCCAGCAGCTTCAGCGGGGGCCAGACCGGGGAGCTGTTTTTT.